The rows below give T cell receptor beta chains drawn from one sample of a study of blood T cell repertoires in COVID-19. Here immunoSEQ multiplex PCR was the method, and the copy in TCRdb shows in-frame clones only, minus some. The table lists approximately 210,000 clones, about nine tenths of them singletons. Input material: peripheral blood. Source of these receptors: a man in his sixties or seventies with acute or convalescent COVID-19. CDR3s include the opening cysteine and the closing phenylalanine or tryptophan. A D gene is named only where the DNA matches it firmly.

V,J,D,CDR3,DNA
TRBV19,TRBJ1-5,NA,CASSNHRYVSSQPQHF,TGTGCCAGTAGTAACCATCGGTACGTTTCGAGTCAGCCCCAGCATTTT
TRBV6-2/TRBV6-3,TRBJ1-5,TRBD1,CASSLYRTGGVGNQPQHF,TGTGCCAGCAGTTTGTATCGGACAGGGGGCGTGGGCAATCAGCCCCAGCATTTT
TRBV5-1,TRBJ2-1,TRBD2,CASSLGGLAGLFSYNEQFF,TGCGCCAGCAGCTTGGGGGGACTAGCGGGCCTCTTCTCCTACAATGAGCAGTTCTTC
TRBV3-1/TRBV3-2,TRBJ1-1,TRBD1,CASSSGAGGSDTEAFF,TGTGCCAGCAGCTCCGGGGCAGGGGGTTCAGACACTGAAGCTTTCTTT
TRBV18,TRBJ2-7,NA,CASSPLVPFSYEQYF,TGTGCCAGCTCACCACTTGTCCCCTTCTCCTACGAGCAGTACTTC
TRBV18,TRBJ2-7,TRBD1,CASSPLGQGALGEQYF,TGTGCCAGCTCACCACTTGGACAGGGGGCGCTTGGGGAGCAGTACTTC
TRBV5-1,TRBJ2-1,TRBD2,CASSSGTTHNEQFF,TGCGCCAGCAGCTCTGGGACTACCCACAATGAGCAGTTCTTC
TRBV19,TRBJ1-5,NA,CASSRPGAVEPQHF,TGTGCCAGTAGTCGTCCAGGGGCCGTGGAGCCCCAGCATTTT
TRBV7-9,TRBJ2-2,TRBD2,CASSSTRTSGTRGTGELFF,TGTGCCAGCAGCTCAACACGAACTAGCGGGACCAGAGGAACCGGGGAGCTGTTTTTT
TRBV28,TRBJ2-4,TRBD1,CASSLAGAGGNIQYF,TGTGCCAGCAGTTTGGCAGGGGCAGGGGGAAACATTCAGTACTTC
TRBV19,TRBJ1-1,TRBD1,CASSRGDRVRTEAFF,TGTGCCAGTAGTAGGGGGGACAGGGTCCGTACTGAAGCTTTCTTT
TRBV30,TRBJ1-5,NA,CAWSAEAGQPQHF,TGTGCCTGGAGTGCGGAGGCAGGTCAGCCCCAGCATTTT
TRBV7-9,TRBJ2-7,NA,CASSQGPAYYEQYF,TGTGCCAGCAGCCAGGGCCCAGCCTACTACGAGCAGTACTTC
TRBV28,TRBJ1-2,TRBD1,CASSFGQGRSYTF,TGTGCCAGCAGCTTCGGACAGGGGAGGAGCTACACCTTC
TRBV29-1,TRBJ2-1,NA,CSVATKQVSVEQFF,TGCAGCGTCGCGACTAAGCAGGTATCGGTTGAGCAGTTCTTC